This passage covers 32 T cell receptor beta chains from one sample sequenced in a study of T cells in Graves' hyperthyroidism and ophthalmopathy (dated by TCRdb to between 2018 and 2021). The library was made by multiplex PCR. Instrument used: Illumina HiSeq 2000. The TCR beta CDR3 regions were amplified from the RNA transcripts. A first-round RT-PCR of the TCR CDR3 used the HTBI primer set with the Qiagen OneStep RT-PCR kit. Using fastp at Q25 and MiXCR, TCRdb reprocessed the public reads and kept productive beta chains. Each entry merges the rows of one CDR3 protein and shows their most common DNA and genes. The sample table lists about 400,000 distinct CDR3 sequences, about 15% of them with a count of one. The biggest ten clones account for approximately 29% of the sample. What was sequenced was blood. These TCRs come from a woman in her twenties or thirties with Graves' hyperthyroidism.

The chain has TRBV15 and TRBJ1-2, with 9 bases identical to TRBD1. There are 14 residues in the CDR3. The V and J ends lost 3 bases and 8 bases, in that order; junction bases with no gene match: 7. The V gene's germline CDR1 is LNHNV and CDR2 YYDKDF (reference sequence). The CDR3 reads CATSRAQGAFGYTF. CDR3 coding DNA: TGTGCCACCAGCAGGGCACAGGGGGCGTTCGGCTACACCTTC. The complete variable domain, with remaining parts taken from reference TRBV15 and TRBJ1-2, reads DAMVIQNPRYQVTQFGKPVTLSCSQTLNHNVMYWYQQKSSQAPKLLFHYYDKDFNNEADTPDNFQSRRPNTSFCFLDIRSPGLGDTAMYLCATSRAQGAFGYTFGSGTRLTVV.

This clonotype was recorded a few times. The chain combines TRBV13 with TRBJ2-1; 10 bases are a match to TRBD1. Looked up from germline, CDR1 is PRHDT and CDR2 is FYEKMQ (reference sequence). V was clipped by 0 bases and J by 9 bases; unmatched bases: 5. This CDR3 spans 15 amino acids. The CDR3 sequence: CASSLGGQGESEQFF. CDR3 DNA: TGTGCCAGCAGCTTAGGCGGACAGGGGGAGAGTGAGCAGTTCTTC.

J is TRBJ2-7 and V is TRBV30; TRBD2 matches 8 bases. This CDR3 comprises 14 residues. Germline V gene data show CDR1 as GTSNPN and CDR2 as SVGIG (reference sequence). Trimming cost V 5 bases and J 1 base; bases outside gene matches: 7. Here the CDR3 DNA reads TGTGCCTGGTCGGATAGCGGGGCATCCTACGAGCAGTACTTC. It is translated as CAWSDSGASYEQYF.

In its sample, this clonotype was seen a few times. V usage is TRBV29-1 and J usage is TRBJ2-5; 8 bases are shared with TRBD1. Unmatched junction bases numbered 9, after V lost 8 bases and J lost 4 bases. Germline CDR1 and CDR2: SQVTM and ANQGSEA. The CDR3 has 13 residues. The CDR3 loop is CSIGQGPRETQYF. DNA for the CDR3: TGCAGCATCGGACAGGGTCCCAGAGAGACCCAGTACTTC.

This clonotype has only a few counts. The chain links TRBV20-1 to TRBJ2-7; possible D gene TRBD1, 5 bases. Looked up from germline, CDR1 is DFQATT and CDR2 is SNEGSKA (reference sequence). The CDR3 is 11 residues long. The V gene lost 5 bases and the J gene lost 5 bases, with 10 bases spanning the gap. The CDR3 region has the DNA TGCAGTGCTTGGATGGGGCACGAGCAGTACTTC. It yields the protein CSAWMGHEQYF.

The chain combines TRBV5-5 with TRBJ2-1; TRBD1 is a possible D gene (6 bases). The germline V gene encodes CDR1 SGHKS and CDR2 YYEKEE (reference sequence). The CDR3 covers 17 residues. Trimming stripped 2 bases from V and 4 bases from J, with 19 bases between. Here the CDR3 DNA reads TGTGCCAGCAGCTTAACAATAACAGGGTCTGGGTACAATGAGCAGTTCTTC. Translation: CASSLTITGSGYNEQFF.

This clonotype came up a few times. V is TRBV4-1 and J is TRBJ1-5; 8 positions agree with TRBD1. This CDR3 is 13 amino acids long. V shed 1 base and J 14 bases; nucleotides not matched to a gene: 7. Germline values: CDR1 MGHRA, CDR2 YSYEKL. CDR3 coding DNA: TGCGCCAGCAGCCAAGCGACAGGGGAGGGCAAGCATTTT. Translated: CASSQATGEGKHF.

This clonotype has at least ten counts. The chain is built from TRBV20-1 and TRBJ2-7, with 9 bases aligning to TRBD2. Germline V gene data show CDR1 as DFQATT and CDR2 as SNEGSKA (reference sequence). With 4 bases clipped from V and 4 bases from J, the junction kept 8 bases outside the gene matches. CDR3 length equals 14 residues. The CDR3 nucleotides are TGCAGTGCTAATCTAGCGGGGACCCGTTACGAGCAGTACTTC. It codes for CSANLAGTRYEQYF.

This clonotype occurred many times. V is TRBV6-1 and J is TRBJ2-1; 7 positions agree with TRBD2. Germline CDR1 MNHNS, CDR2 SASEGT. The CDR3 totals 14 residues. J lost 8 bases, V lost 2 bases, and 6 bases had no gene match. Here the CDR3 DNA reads TGTGCCAGCAGTGAATCTCGCGGGAGCTATGAGCAGTTCTTC. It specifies CASSESRGSYEQFF.

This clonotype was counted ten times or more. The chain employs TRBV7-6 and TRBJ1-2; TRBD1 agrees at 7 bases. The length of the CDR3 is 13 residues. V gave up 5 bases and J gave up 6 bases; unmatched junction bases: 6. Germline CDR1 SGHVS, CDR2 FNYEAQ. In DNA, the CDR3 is TGTGCCAGCAGCGCACAGGGGATAGATGGCTACACCTTC. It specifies CASSAQGIDGYTF. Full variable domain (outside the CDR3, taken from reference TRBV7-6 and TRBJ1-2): GAGVSQSPRYKVTKRGQDVALRCDPISGHVSLYWYRQALGQGPEFLTYFNYEAQQDKSGLPNDRFSAERPEGSISTLTIQRTEQRDSAMYRCASSAQGIDGYTFGSGTRLTVV.

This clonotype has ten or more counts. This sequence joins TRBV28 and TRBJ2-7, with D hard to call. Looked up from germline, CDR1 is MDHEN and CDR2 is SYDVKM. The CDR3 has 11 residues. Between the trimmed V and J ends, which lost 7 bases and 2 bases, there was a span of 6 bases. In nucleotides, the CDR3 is TGTGCCAGCACCACGACCTACGAGCAGTACTTC. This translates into CASTTTYEQYF.

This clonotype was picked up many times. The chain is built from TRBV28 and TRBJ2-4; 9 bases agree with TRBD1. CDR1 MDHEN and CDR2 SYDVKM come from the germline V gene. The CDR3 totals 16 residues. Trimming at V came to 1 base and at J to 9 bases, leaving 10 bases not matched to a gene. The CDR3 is CASSLFLGQGDSIQYF. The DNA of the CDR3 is TGTGCCAGCAGTTTATTTCTGGGACAGGGAGATAGCATTCAGTACTTC. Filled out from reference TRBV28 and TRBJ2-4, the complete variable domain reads DVKVTQSSRYLVKRTGEKVFLECVQDMDHENMFWYRQDPGLGLRLIYFSYDVKMKEKGDIPEGYSVSREKKERFSLILESASTNQTSMYLCASSLFLGQGDSIQYFGAGTRLSVL.

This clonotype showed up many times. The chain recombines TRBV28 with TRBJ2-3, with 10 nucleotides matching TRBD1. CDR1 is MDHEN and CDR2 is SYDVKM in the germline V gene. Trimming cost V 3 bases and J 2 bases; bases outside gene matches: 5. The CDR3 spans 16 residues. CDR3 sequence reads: CASSFRDRGYTDTQYF. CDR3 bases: TGTGCCAGCAGTTTCCGGGACAGGGGATACACAGATACGCAGTATTTT.

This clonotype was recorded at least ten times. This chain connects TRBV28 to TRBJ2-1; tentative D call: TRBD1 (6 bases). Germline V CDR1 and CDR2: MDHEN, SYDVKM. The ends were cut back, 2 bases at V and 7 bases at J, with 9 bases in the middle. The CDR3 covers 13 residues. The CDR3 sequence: CASSLQGRNEQFF. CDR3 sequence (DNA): TGTGCCAGCAGTTTACAGGGGCGGAATGAGCAGTTCTTC.

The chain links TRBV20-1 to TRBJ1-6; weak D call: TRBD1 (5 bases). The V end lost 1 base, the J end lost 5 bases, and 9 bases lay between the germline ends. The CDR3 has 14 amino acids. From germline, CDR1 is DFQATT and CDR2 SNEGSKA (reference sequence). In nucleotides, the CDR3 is TGCAGTGCTAGAGTTGGGGCTGATAATTCACCCCTCCACTTT. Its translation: CSARVGADNSPLHF.

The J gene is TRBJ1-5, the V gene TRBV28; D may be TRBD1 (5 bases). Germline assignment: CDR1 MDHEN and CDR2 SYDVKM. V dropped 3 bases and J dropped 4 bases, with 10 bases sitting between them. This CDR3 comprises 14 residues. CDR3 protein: CASSLPGRNQPQHF. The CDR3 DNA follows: TGTGCCAGCAGTTTGCCAGGGCGGAATCAGCCCCAGCATTTT.

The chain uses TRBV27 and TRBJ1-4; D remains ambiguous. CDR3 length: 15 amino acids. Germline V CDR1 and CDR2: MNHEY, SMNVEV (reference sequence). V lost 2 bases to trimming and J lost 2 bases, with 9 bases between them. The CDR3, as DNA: TGTGCCAGCAGTTTACTTTGGGGTACTAATGAAAAACTGTTTTTT. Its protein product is CASSLLWGTNEKLFF.

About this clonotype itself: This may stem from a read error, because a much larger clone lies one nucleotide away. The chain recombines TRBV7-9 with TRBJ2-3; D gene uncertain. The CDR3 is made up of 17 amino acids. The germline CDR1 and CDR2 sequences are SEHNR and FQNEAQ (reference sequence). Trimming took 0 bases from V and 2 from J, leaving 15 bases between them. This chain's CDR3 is CASSLADPDPNTDTQYF. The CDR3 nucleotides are TGTGCCAGCAGCTTAGCGGATCCGGACCCTAACACAGATACGCAGTATTTT.

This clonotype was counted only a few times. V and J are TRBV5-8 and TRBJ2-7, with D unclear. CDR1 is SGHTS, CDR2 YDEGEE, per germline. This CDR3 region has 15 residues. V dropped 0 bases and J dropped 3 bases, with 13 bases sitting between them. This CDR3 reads CASSLEDRELYEQYF. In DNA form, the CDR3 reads TGTGCCAGCAGCTTGGAGGATAGGGAACTCTACGAGCAGTACTTC.

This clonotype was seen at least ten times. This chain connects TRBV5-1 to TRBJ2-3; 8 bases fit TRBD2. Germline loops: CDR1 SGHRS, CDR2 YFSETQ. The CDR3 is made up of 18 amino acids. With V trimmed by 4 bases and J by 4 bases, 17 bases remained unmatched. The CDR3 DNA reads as TGCGCCAGCAGCCTGAATTTTCTCTTGGGGGGACTAGCAGATACGCAGTATTTT. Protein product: CASSLNFLLGGLADTQYF.

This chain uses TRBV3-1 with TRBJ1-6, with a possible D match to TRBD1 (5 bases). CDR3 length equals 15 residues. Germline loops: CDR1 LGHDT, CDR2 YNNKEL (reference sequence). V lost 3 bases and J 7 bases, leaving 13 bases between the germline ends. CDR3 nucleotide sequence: TGTGCCAGCAGCCAGCCGGGGGTCAGGAATTCACCCCTCCACTTT. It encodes CASSQPGVRNSPLHF. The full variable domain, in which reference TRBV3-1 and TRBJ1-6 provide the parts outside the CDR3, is DTAVSQTPKYLVTQMGNDKSIKCEQNLGHDTMYWYKQDSKKFLKIMFSYNNKELIINETVPNRFSPKSPDKAHLNLHINSLELGDSAVYFCASSQPGVRNSPLHFGNGTRLTVT.

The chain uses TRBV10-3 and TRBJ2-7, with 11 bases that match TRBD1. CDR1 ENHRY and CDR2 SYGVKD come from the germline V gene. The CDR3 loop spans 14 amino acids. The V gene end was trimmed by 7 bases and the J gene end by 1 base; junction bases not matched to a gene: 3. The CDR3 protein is CAIMGQGESYEQYF. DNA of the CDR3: TGTGCCATCATGGGACAGGGGGAATCCTACGAGCAGTACTTC.

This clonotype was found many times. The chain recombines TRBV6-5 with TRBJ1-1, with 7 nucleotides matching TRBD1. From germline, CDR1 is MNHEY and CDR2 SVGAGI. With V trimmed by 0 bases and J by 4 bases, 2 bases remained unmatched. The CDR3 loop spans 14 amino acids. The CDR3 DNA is TGTGCCAGCAGTTACTCGCCAGGGGGCACTGAAGCTTTCTTT. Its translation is CASSYSPGGTEAFF.

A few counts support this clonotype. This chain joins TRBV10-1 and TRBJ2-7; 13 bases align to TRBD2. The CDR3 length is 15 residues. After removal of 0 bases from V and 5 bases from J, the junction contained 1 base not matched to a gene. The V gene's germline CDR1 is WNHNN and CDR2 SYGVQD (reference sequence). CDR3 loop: CASSESGLAGDEQYF. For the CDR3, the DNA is TGCGCCAGCAGTGAGTCCGGACTAGCGGGAGACGAGCAGTACTTC.

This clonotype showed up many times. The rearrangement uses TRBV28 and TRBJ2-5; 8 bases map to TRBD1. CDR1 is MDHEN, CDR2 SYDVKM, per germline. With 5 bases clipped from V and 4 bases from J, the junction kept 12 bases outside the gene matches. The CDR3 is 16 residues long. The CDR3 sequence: CASSATLGRGPETQYF. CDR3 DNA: TGTGCCAGCAGTGCAACCCTTGGCAGGGGGCCAGAGACCCAGTACTTC.

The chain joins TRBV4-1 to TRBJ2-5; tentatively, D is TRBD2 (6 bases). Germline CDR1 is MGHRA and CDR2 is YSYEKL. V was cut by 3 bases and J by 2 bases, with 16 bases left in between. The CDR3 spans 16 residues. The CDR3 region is CASSHYGGAQQETQYF. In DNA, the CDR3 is TGCGCCAGCAGCCACTACGGAGGGGCCCAACAAGAGACCCAGTACTTC.

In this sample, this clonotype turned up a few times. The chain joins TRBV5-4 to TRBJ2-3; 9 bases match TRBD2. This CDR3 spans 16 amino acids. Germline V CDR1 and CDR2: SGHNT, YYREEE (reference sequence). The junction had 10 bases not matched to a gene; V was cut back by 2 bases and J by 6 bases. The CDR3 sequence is CASSFPPSGMADTQYF. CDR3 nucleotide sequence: TGTGCCAGCAGCTTCCCCCCTAGCGGGATGGCGGATACGCAGTATTTT. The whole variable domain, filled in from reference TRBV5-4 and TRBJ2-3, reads ETGVTQSPTHLIKTRGQQVTLRCSSQSGHNTVSWYQQALGQGPQFIFQYYREEENGRGNFPPRFSGLQFPNYSSELNVNALELDDSALYLCASSFPPSGMADTQYFGPGTRLTVL.

The CDR3 here is CASSLVVGLAGPYEQYF. The CDR3 DNA sequence: TGTGCCAGCAGTCTAGTGGTGGGACTAGCGGGACCCTACGAGCAGTACTTC. The V gene is TRBV12-3 or TRBV12-4, the J gene TRBJ2-7; 13 nucleotides align to TRBD2. The trim removed 5 bases at V and 2 bases at J, leaving 9 bases unmatched. CDR3 size: 17 residues.

The CDR3 loop is CAISERWTGVTGELFF. The CDR3 nucleotides are TGTGCCATCAGTGAGCGTTGGACAGGGGTTACCGGGGAGCTGTTTTTT. The rearrangement uses TRBV10-3 and TRBJ2-2; 9 positions agree with TRBD1. Losses at the gene ends were 2 bases for V and 5 bases for J; bases not matched to a gene: 6. This CDR3 region has 16 residues. Germline V gene lookup returns CDR1 ENHRY and CDR2 SYGVKD.

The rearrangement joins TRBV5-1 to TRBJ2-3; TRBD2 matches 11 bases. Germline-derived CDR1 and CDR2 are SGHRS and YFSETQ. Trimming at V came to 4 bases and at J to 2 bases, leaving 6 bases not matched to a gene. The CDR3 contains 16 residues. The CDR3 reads CASSISGRENTDTQYF. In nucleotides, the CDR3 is TGCGCCAGCAGCATTAGCGGGAGGGAAAACACAGATACGCAGTATTTT.

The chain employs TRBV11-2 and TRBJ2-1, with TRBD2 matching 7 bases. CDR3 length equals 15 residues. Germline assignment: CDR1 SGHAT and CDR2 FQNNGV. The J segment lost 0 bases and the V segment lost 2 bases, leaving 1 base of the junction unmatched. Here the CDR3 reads CASSLRTSSYNEQFF. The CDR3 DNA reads TGTGCCAGCAGCTTACGGACTAGCTCCTACAATGAGCAGTTCTTC.

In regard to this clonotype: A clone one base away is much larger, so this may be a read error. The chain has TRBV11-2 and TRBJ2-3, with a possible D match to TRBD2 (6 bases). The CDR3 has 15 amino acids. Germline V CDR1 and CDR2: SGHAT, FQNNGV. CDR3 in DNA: TGTGCCAGCAGCTTTTTGGTAACTAGCAAGGATACGCGGTATTTT. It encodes CASSFLVTSKDTRYF.